This T cell receptor beta chain is from a study of T cell changes during pregnancy in multiple sclerosis. Germline V gives CDR1 SGHRS, CDR2 YFSETQ. The CDR3 sequence is 14 residues long. With 6 bases removed from V and 1 base from J, the gap between germline ends came to 13 bases. This clone has a single count. The protocol was immunoSEQ multiplex PCR, while the TCRdb copy is restricted to in-frame clones and leaves out a portion. The sample carries around 40,000 clones, 92% recorded once. This specimen consisted of CD4+ T cells from peripheral blood mononuclear cells, obtained in the third trimester of pregnancy. This chain uses TRBV5-1 with TRBJ1-1; D perhaps matches TRBD1 (5 bases). The source of this sequence is a female donor with multiple sclerosis, enrolled in a pregnancy study. The CDR3 nucleotides read TGCGCCAGCAAATCTGGCCAGGGGAACACTGAAGCTTTCTTT. This codes for CASKSGQGNTEAFF.